This T cell receptor (beta chain) was found in a study of blood T cell repertoires in COVID-19. Study in general: Whether acute or convalescent, the COVID-19 samples came from the United States, Italy and Spain. T cells, B-cell-depleted T cells, or PBMCs provided the cDNA or gDNA that served as material.

V was pared by 4 bases and J by 4 bases, with 15 bases of the junction left unmatched. Germline V gene data show CDR1 as SQVTM and CDR2 as ANQGSEA. CDR3 size: 19 residues. Per the original data handling: It was from reference gene primer amplification that nucleated cell counts were estimated. Generated by immunoSEQ multiplex PCR, the TCRdb table keeps only in-frame clones and is missing some. For V, J and clone size, that table is used; D and trimming come from the DNA. The table has 250,000 to 300,000 clones, 81% seen once. This clonotype was obtained from a woman between 55 and 75 years old with active or convalescent COVID-19. The chain has TRBV29-1 and TRBJ2-2, with 13 positions matching TRBD2. Sequenced sample: peripheral blood. The CDR3 loop reads CSVGLRGLAGARGTGELFF. The CDR3 DNA is TGCAGCGTTGGCCTCCGCGGACTAGCGGGGGCTCGAGGCACCGGGGAGCTGTTTTTT.